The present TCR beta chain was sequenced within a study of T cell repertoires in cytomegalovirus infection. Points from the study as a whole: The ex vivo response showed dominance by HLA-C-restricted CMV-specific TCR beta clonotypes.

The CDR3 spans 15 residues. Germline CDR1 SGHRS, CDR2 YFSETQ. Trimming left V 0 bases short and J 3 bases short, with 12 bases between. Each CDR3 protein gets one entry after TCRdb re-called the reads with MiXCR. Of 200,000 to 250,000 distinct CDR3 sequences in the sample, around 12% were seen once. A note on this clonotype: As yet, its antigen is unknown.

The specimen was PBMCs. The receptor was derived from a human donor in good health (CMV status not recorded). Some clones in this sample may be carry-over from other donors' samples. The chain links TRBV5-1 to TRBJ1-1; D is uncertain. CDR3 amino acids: CASSLDAPRDTEAFF. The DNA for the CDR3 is TGCGCCAGCAGCTTGGACGCCCCCCGGGACACTGAAGCTTTCTTT. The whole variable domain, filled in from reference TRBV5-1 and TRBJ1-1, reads KAGVTQTPRYLIKTRGQQVTLSCSPISGHRSVSWYQQTPGQGLQFLFEYFSETQRNKGNFPGRFSGRQFSNSRSEMNVSTLELGDSALYLCASSLDAPRDTEAFFGQGTRLTVV.